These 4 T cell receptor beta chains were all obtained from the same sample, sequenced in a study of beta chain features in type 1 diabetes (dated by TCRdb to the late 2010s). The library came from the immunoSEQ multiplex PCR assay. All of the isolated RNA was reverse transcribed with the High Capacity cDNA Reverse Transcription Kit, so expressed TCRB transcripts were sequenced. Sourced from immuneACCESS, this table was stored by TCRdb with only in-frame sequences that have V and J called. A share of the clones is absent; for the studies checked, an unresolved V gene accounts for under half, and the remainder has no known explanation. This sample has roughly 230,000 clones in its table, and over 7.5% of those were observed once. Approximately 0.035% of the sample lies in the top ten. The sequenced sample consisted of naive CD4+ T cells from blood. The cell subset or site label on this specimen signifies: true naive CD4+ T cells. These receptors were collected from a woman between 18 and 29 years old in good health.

The CDR3 DNA sequence: TGTGCCAGCAGCCCACTAGGGGACATCTGGCAAAGTAATAATTCACCCCTCCACTTT. Translation gives CASSPLGDIWQSNNSPLHF. The rearrangement uses TRBV4-2 and TRBJ1-6; tentatively, D is TRBD1 (6 bases). Germline CDR1 reads LGHNA; CDR2 reads YNFKEQ. Trimming removed 4 bases from V and 5 bases from J, with 24 bases in between. The CDR3 covers 19 residues.

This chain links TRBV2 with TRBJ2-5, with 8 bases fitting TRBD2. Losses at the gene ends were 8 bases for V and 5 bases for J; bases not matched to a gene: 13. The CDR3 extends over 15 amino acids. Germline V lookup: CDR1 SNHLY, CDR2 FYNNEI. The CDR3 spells CASGGTRGRQETQYF. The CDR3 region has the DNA TGTGCCAGCGGGGGGACTAGGGGGAGACAGGAGACCCAGTACTTC.

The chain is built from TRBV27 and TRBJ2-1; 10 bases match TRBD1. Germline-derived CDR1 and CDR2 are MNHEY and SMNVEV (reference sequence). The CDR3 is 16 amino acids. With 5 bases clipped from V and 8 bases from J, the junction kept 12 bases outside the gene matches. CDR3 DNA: TGTGCCAGCAGTGGGGACAGGGGACCTTTAGTCGATGAGCAGTTCTTC. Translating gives CASSGDRGPLVDEQFF.

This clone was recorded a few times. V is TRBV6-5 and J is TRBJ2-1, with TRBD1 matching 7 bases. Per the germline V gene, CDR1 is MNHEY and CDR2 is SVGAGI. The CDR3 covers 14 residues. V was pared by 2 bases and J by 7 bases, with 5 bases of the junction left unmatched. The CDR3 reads CASSYLDRLNEQFF. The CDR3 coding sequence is TGTGCCAGCAGTTACCTGGACAGGTTGAATGAGCAGTTCTTC.